The 20 T cell receptor beta chains listed next were all sequenced from one sample in a study of CD8+CD57+ T cells in acquired aplastic anemia. CDR3 and TCR beta VDJ profiling relied on a genomic DNA template. TCRdb fed the reads into MiXCR, producing one record per CDR3 protein. This sample has 150,000 to 200,000 distinct CDR3 sequences, with roughly 43% found just once. Patients chosen for sequencing had shown CD8+CD57+ cell expansion by flow cytometry. Sequencing was done on a sample of sorted CD4+, CD8+, or CD8+CD57+ T cells (not recorded which) from PBMCs. These receptors originate from a human donor with aplastic anemia.

The chain links TRBV24-1 to TRBJ2-4; D unresolved. The V gene lost 0 bases and the J gene lost 0 bases, with 8 bases spanning the gap. Germline V lookup: CDR1 KGHDR, CDR2 SFDVKD. The CDR3 contains 16 residues. The CDR3 DNA is TGTGCCACCAGTGATTTGTTGGGCCTAGCCAAAAACATTCAGTACTTC. This codes for CATSDLLGLAKNIQYF.

The chain employs TRBV7-9 and TRBJ1-5, with 10 positions matching TRBD1. Trimming removed 5 bases from V and 5 bases from J; junction bases left unmatched: 3. Germline V lookup: CDR1 SEHNR, CDR2 FQNEAQ (reference sequence). There are 14 residues in the CDR3. The CDR3 protein is CASSRDRGDQPQHF. Here the CDR3 DNA reads TGTGCCAGCAGCCGGGACAGGGGAGATCAGCCCCAGCATTTT. The full variable domain, completed using reference TRBV7-9 and TRBJ1-5, is DTGVSQNPRHKITKRGQNVTFRCDPISEHNRLYWYRQTLGQGPEFLTYFQNEAQLEKSRLLSDRFSAERPKGSFSTLEIQRTEQGDSAMYLCASSRDRGDQPQHFGDGTRLSIL.

This rearrangement joins TRBV20-1 to TRBJ1-5, with D possibly TRBD1 on 6 matching bases. This CDR3 is 14 amino acids long. V was cut by 3 bases and J by 7 bases, with 16 bases left in between. Germline V CDR1 and CDR2: DFQATT, SNEGSKA (reference sequence). CDR3 sequence: CSASLTGSGQPQHF. The DNA for the CDR3 is TGCAGTGCTAGCCTTACAGGGTCTGGGCAGCCCCAGCATTTT.

This clonotype was observed a handful of times. This chain joins TRBV2 and TRBJ1-6, with D possibly being TRBD1 (5 bases). Germline V gives CDR1 SNHLY, CDR2 FYNNEI. This CDR3 comprises 14 residues. The V gene lost 6 bases and the J gene lost 10 bases, with 16 bases spanning the gap. In DNA, the CDR3 is TGTGCCAGCAGCTTAGCAGGGAGTAAGTCACCCCTCCACTTT. Amino acid sequence: CASSLAGSKSPLHF.

The chain employs TRBV25-1 and TRBJ1-2; 10 bases are a match to TRBD1. Germline CDR1 MGHDK, CDR2 SYGVNS. This CDR3 has 16 amino acids. The V gene end was trimmed by 1 base and the J gene end by 7 bases; junction bases not matched to a gene: 9. CDR3 in amino acids: CASSEWDRGTRGGYTF. The CDR3 nucleotides read TGTGCCAGCAGTGAATGGGACAGGGGTACGCGGGGTGGCTACACCTTC.

With respect to this clonotype: Germline is not matched at one junction end, which may reflect a read error. This sequence joins TRBV3-1 and TRBJ1-2; D unclear. The CDR3 contains 13 residues. The germline V gene has CDR1 LGHDT and CDR2 YNNKEL (reference sequence). The CDR3 region is CASSQDFTYGYTF. The CDR3 DNA reads as TGTGCTAGCAGCCAAGATTTCACGTATGGCTACACCTTC.

In its sample, this clonotype was seen many times. This chain joins TRBV20-1 and TRBJ1-5; D gene uncertain. Trimming removed 3 bases at V and 6 bases at J, with 6 bases between. The germline CDR1 and CDR2 sequences are DFQATT and SNEGSKA (reference sequence). The CDR3 spans 11 residues. CDR3 nucleotides: TGCAGTGCTAGTTCGGGTCAGCCCCAGCATTTT. Amino acids: CSASSGQPQHF.

A note on this clonotype: Given a much more abundant clone one base away, this may be a read error. The chain links TRBV5-1 to TRBJ2-1; 7 positions agree with TRBD1. Germline values: CDR1 SGHRS, CDR2 YFSETQ. This CDR3 has 13 amino acids. Here the CDR3 DNA reads TGCGTCAGCAGCTTCTACAGGGGCGGTGAGCAGTTCTTC. Translating it yields CVSSFYRGGEQFF. The whole variable domain, filled in from reference TRBV5-1 and TRBJ2-1, reads KAGVTQTPRYLIKTRGQQVTLSCSPISGHRSVSWYQQTPGQGLQFLFEYFSETQRNKGNFPGRFSGRQFSNSRSEMNVSTLELGDSALYLCVSSFYRGGEQFFGPGTRLTVL.

This rearrangement joins TRBV6-4 to TRBJ1-4; 7 bases match TRBD1. The CDR3 consists of 14 residues. The V and J ends lost 6 bases and 7 bases, in that order; junction bases with no gene match: 8. The germline gives CDR1 MRHNA, CDR2 SNTAGT. The CDR3 region is CASRPGQLSEKLFF. DNA for the CDR3: TGTGCCAGCAGACCGGGACAGTTGAGTGAAAAACTGTTTTTT.

Comments on this clonotype: The junction and the germline gene differ at one end; a read error may be behind it. V usage is TRBV19 and J usage is TRBJ1-1, with D unclear. This CDR3 is 14 amino acids long. CDR1 and CDR2 (germline): LNHDA, SQIVND (reference sequence). DNA of the CDR3: TGTGCCAGTAGTATAGATCATACGAACACTGACGCTTTCTTT. Translation gives CASSIDHTNTDAFF. Filled out from reference TRBV19 and TRBJ1-1, the complete variable domain reads DGGITQSPKYLFRKEGQNVTLSCEQNLNHDAMYWYRQDPGQGLRLIYYSQIVNDFQKGDIAEGYSVSREKKESFPLTVTSAQKNPTAFYLCASSIDHTNTDAFFGQGTRLTVV.

J is TRBJ2-7 and V is TRBV20-1; a possible D gene is TRBD2 (6 bases). Trimming removed 6 bases from V and 3 bases from J, with 15 bases in between. CDR3 length equals 13 residues. CDR1 and CDR2 (germline): DFQATT, SNEGSKA (reference sequence). The CDR3 loop reads CSAVGGTGYEQYF. The DNA for the CDR3 is TGCAGTGCCGTAGGAGGGACTGGCTACGAGCAGTACTTC.

As for this clonotype: Germline and junction disagree at one end, which may indicate a read error. This chain links TRBV19 with TRBJ1-4; perhaps TRBD1 as D (6 bases). Germline V lookup: CDR1 LNHDA, CDR2 SQIVND (reference sequence). CDR3 length equals 16 residues. The CDR3 sequence: CASRQQGTNLNEELFF. For the CDR3, the DNA is TGTGCCAGTAGGCAACAGGGAACAAACCTTAATGAAGAACTGTTTTTT. The full variable domain, in which reference TRBV19 and TRBJ1-4 provide the parts outside the CDR3, is DGGITQSPKYLFRKEGQNVTLSCEQNLNHDAMYWYRQDPGQGLRLIYYSQIVNDFQKGDIAEGYSVSREKKESFPLTVTSAQKNPTAFYLCASRQQGTNLNEELFFGSGTQLSVL.

This clonotype turned up a few times. Given a much more abundant clone one base away, this may be a read error. The chain has TRBV10-2 and TRBJ2-3; 9 nucleotides match TRBD2. With 4 bases clipped from V and 5 bases from J, the junction kept 7 bases outside the gene matches. Germline values: CDR1 WSHSY, CDR2 SAAADI. This CDR3 spans 15 amino acids. The CDR3 DNA reads TGCGCCAGCAGTGGTGGGACTAGCTTCGGAGATACGCAGTATTTT. This codes for CASSGGTSFGDTQYF.

This clonotype was counted ten times or more. The V and J genes are TRBV4-2 and TRBJ2-5, with 8 bases matching TRBD2. The CDR3 is 16 residues long. Germline CDR1 reads LGHNA; CDR2 reads YNFKEQ. With V trimmed by 0 bases and J by 5 bases, 8 bases remained unmatched. The CDR3 spells CASSQEGGGYGETQYF. The DNA of the CDR3 is TGTGCCAGCAGCCAAGAGGGCGGGGGGTATGGGGAGACCCAGTACTTC.

This clonotype was seen a handful of times. This sequence may be a read error, since a much larger clone differs from it by one base. J is TRBJ2-2 and V is TRBV25-1; 8 nucleotides line up with TRBD1. The CDR3 is made up of 14 amino acids. Germline assignment: CDR1 MGHDK and CDR2 SYGVNS. CDR3: CASSRQGSTGEPFF. Here the CDR3 DNA reads TGTGCCAGCAGTAGACAGGGGTCCACCGGGGAGCCGTTTTTT. Variable domain in full (rest from reference TRBV25-1 and TRBJ2-2): EADIYQTPRYLVIGTGKKITLECSQTMGHDKMYWYQQDPGMELHLIHYSYGVNSTEKGDLSSESTVSRIRTEHFPLTLESARPSHTSQYLCASSRQGSTGEPFFGEGSRLTVL.

The CDR3 DNA follows: TGCAGCGTTGCATACGGCAGTGGGAACACCATATATTTT. Protein sequence: CSVAYGSGNTIYF. The chain uses TRBV29-1 and TRBJ1-3; no clear D. Trimming took off 4 bases at V and 7 bases at J, with 14 bases between the two ends. Germline V gene sequence: CDR1 SQVTM, CDR2 ANQGSEA. The CDR3 loop spans 13 amino acids.

The chain couples TRBV24-1 to TRBJ2-1, with 13 bases lining up with TRBD2. The junction had 15 bases not matched to a gene; V was cut back by 7 bases and J by 7 bases. The V gene's germline CDR1 is KGHDR and CDR2 SFDVKD. The CDR3 loop spans 18 amino acids. The CDR3 bases are TGTGCCACCAGCAGTGCTAGAGGGACTAGCGGGGTGAAGAATGAGCAGTTCTTC. Amino acids: CATSSARGTSGVKNEQFF.

The gene calls are TRBV6-1 and TRBJ2-1; D gene unclear. This CDR3 has 17 residues. The V gene's germline CDR1 is MNHNS and CDR2 SASEGT. CDR3 loop: CGSSREGPSSSYNEQFF. The DNA for the CDR3 is TGTGGTAGCAGTCGCGAAGGACCATCAAGCTCCTACAATGAGCAGTTCTTC.

Many counts were recorded for this clonotype. The chain has TRBV6-5 and TRBJ1-5; D gene ambiguous. The V and J ends lost 3 bases and 0 bases respectively, with 9 bases between them. The V gene's germline CDR1 is MNHEY and CDR2 SVGAGI. The CDR3 length is 15 residues. This CDR3 reads CASSYRWDSNQPQHF. The CDR3 nucleotides are TGTGCCAGCAGTTATAGGTGGGATAGCAATCAGCCCCAGCATTTT.

The V call is TRBV12-3 or TRBV12-4, the J call TRBJ1-6; TRBD1 might be the D (6 bases). The ends were cut back, 7 bases at V and 6 bases at J, with 10 bases in the middle. The CDR3 is 13 residues long. The CDR3 DNA reads as TGTGCCAGCACGGGACAACTTAATTCACCCCTCCACTTT. Translation: CASTGQLNSPLHF.